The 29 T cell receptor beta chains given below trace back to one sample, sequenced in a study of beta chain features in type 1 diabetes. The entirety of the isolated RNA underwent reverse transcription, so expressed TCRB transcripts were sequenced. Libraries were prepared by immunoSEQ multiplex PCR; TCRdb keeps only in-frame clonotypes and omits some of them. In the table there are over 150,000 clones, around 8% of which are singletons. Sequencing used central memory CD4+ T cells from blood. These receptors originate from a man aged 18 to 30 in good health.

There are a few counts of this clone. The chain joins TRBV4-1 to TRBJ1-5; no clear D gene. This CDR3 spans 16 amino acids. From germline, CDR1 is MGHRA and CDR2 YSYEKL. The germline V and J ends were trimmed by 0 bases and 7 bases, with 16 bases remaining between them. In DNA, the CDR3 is TGCGCCAGCAGCCAAGAAATGCGACACGCGGGACAGCCCCAGCATTTT. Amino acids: CASSQEMRHAGQPQHF.

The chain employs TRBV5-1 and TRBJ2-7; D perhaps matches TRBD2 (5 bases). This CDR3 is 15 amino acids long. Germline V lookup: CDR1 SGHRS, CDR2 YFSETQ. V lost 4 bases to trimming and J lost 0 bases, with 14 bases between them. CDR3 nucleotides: TGCGCCAGCAGCCCACCGAGGGCGAGCTCCTACGAGCAGTACTTC. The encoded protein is CASSPPRASSYEQYF.

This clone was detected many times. The CDR3 nucleotides are TGTGCCAGCAGTCGAGCCAACCTAGCTAACTATGGCTACACCTTC. Translation: CASSRANLANYGYTF. The J gene is TRBJ1-2, the V gene TRBV7-9; the D is unclear. Germline CDR1 and CDR2: SEHNR and FQNEAQ (reference sequence). Trimming removed 6 bases at V and 0 bases at J, with 14 bases between. The CDR3 totals 15 residues.

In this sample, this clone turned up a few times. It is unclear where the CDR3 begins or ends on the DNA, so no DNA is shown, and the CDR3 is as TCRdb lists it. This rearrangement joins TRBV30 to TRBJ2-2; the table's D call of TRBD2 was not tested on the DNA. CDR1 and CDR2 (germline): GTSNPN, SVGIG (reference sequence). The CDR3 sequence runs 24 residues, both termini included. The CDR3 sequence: CAWSRHISVPGVVMYGPDTGELFF.

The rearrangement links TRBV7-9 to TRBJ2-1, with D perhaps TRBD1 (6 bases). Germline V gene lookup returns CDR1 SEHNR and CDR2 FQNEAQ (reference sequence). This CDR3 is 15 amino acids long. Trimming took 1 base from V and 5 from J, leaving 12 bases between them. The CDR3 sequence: CASSLVQGRHNEQFF. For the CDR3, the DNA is TGTGCCAGCAGCTTAGTACAGGGTAGACACAATGAGCAGTTCTTC.

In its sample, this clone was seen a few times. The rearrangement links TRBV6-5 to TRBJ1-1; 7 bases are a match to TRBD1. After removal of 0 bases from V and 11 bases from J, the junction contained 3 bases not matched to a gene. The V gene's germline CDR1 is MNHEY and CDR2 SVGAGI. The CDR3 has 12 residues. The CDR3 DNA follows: TGTGCCAGCAGTTACTCGACAGGGAGGGCTTTCTTT. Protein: CASSYSTGRAFF.

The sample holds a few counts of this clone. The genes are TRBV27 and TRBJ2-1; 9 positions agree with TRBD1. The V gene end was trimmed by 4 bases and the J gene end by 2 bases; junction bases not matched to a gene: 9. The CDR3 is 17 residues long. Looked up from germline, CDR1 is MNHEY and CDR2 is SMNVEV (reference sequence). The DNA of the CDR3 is TGTGCCAGCAGTTCCATCCACAGGGGGCTCCCCTACAATGAGCAGTTCTTC. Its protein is CASSSIHRGLPYNEQFF.

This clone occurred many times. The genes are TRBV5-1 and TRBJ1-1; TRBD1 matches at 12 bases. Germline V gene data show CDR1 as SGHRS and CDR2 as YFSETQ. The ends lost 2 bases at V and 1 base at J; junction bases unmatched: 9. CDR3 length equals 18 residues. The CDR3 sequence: CASSFTGTGGSGNTEAFF. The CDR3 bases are TGCGCCAGCAGCTTCACCGGGACAGGGGGCTCGGGGAACACTGAAGCTTTCTTT.

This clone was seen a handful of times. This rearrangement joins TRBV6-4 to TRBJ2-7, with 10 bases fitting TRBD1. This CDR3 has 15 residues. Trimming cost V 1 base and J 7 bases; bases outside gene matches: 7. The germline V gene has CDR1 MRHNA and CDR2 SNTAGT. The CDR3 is CASSDWGDRGYEQYF. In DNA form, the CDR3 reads TGTGCCAGCAGTGACTGGGGGGACAGGGGTTATGAGCAGTACTTC.

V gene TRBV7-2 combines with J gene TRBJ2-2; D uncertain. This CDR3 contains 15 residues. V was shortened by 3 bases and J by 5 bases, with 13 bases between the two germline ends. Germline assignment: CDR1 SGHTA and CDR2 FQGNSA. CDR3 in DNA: TGTGCCAGCAGCTTCGTCGCAGGTGGAACCGGGGAGCTGTTTTTT. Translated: CASSFVAGGTGELFF.

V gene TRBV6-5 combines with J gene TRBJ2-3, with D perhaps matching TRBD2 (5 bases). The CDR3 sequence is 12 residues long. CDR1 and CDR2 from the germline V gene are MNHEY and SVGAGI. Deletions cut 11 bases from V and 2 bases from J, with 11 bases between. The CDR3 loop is CAARGDTDTQYF. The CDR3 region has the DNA TGTGCCGCACGGGGAGACACAGATACGCAGTATTTT.

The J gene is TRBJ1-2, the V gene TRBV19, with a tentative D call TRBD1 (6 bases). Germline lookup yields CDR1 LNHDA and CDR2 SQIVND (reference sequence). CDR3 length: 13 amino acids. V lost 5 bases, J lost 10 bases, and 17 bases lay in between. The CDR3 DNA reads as TGTGCCAGTAGTGAGGGGACAACGATCGCCTACACCTTC. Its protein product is CASSEGTTIAYTF.

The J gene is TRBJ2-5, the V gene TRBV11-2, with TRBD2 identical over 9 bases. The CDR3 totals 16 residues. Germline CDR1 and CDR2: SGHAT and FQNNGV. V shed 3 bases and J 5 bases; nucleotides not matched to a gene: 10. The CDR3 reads CASSFNSGGRAETQYF. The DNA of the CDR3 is TGTGCCAGCAGCTTTAACAGCGGGGGGAGGGCTGAGACCCAGTACTTC.

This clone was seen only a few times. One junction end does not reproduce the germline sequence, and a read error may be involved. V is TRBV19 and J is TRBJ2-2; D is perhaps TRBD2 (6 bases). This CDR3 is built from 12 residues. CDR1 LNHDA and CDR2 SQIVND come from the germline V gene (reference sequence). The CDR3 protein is CASSLGIGEVFF. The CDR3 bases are TGTGCCAGTAGTCTAGGGATTGGGGAGGTGTTTTTT.

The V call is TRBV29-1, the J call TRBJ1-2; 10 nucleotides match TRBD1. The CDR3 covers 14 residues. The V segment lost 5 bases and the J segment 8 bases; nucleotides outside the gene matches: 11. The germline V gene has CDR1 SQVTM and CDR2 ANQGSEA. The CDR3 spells CSVPGGTGVEGYTF. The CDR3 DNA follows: TGCAGCGTTCCCGGGGGGACAGGGGTGGAGGGCTACACCTTC.

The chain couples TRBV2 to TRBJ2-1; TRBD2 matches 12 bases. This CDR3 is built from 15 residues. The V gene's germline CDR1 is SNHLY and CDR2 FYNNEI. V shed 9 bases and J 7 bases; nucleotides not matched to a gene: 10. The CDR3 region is CASAKGTSGFNEQFF. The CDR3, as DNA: TGTGCCAGTGCAAAAGGGACTAGCGGGTTTAATGAGCAGTTCTTC.

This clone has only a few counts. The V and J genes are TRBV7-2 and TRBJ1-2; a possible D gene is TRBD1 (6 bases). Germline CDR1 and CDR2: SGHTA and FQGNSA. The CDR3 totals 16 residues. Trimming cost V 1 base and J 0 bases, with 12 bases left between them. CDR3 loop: CASSLDFRGSNYGYTF. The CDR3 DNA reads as TGTGCCAGCAGCTTAGACTTCAGGGGCTCTAACTATGGCTACACCTTC.

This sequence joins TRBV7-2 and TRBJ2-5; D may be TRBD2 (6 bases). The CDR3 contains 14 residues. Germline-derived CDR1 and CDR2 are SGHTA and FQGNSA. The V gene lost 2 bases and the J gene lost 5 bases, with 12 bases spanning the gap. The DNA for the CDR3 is TGTGCCAGCAGCTTATACGGGGGAGGCGAGACCCAGTACTTC. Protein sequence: CASSLYGGGETQYF.

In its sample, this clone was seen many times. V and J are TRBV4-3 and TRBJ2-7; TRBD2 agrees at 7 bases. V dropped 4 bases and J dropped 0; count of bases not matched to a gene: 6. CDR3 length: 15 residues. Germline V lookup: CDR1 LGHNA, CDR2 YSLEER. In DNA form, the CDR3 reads TGCGCCAGCAGCCGAGGAGGCGGGGGCTCCTACGAGCAGTACTTC. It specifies CASSRGGGGSYEQYF.

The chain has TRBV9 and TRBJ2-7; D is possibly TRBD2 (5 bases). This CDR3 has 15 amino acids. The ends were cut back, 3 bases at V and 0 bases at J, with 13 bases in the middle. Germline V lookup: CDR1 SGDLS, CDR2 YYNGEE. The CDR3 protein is CASSGADSDSYEQYF. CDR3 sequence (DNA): TGTGCCAGCAGCGGGGCGGACTCAGACTCCTACGAGCAGTACTTC.

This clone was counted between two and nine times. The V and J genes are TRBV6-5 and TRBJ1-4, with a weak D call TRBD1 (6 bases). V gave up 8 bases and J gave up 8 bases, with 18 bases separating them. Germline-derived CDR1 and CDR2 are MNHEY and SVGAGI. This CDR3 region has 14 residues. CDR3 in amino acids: CASQSRGRGEKLFF. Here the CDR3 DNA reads TGTGCCAGCCAATCGAGGGGGAGAGGCGAAAAACTGTTTTTT.

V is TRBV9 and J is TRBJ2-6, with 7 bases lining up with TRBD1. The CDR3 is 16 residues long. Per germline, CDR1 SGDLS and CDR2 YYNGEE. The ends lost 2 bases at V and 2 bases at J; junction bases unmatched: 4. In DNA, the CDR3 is TGTGCCAGCAGCGTTGAGGGGGCGCCTGGGGCCAACGTCCTGACTTTC. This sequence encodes CASSVEGAPGANVLTF.

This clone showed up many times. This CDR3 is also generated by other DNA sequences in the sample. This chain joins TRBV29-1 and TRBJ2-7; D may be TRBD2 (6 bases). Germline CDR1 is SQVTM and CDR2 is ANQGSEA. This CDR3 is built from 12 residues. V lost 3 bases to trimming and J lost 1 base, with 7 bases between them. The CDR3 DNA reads TGCAGCGTTGAGGAGGGTTCCTACGAGCAGTACTTC. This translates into CSVEEGSYEQYF.

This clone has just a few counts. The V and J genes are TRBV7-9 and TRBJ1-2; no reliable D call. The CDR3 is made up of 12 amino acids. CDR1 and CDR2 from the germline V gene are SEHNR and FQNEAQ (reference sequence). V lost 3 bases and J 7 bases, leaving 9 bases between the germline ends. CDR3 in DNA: TGTGCCAGCAGCTTTGAGACGGGTGGCTACACCTTC. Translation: CASSFETGGYTF.

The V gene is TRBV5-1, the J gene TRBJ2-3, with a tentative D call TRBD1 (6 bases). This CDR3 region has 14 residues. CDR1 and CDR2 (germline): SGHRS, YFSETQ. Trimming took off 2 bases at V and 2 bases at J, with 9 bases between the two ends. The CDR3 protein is CASSFDRPTDTQYF. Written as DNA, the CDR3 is TGCGCCAGCAGCTTCGACAGGCCCACAGATACGCAGTATTTT.

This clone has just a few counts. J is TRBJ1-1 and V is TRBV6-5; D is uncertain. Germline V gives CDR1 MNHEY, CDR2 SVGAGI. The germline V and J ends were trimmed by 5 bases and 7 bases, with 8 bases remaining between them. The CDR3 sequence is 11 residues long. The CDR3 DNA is TGTGCCAGCAGTACCGGGTTTGAAGCTTTCTTT. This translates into CASSTGFEAFF.

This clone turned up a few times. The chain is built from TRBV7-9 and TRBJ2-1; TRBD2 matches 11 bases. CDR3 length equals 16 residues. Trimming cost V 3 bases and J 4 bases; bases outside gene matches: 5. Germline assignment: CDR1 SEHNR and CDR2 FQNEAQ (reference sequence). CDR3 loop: CASSFQLAGVYNEQFF. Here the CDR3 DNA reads TGTGCCAGCAGCTTCCAACTAGCGGGAGTTTACAATGAGCAGTTCTTC. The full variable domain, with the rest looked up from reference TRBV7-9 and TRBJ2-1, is DTGVSQNPRHKITKRGQNVTFRCDPISEHNRLYWYRQTLGQGPEFLTYFQNEAQLEKSRLLSDRFSAERPKGSFSTLEIQRTEQGDSAMYLCASSFQLAGVYNEQFFGPGTRLTVL.

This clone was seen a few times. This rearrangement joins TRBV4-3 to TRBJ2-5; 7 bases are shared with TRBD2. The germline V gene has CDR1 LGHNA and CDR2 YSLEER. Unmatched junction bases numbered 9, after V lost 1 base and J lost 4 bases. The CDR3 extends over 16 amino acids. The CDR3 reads CASSQVLRERRETQYF. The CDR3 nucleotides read TGCGCCAGCAGCCAAGTGTTGCGGGAGAGGAGAGAGACCCAGTACTTC.

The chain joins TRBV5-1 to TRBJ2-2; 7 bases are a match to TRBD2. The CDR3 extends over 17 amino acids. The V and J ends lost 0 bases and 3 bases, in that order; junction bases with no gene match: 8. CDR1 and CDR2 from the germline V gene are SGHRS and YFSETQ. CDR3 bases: TGCGCCAGCAGCTTGGGCCCCACTAGCGAGCACACCGGGGAGCTGTTTTTT. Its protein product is CASSLGPTSEHTGELFF.